Listed below are T cell receptor beta chains from one sample, sequenced in a study of cytomegalovirus exposure and HLA in healthy donors. Assay: immunoSEQ multiplex PCR; the TCRdb copy retains only in-frame clones and omits some. The table records 100,000 or so clones, 74% of them present only once. The sequencing sample was made of PBMCs. The origin of the receptors is a man over 45 in good health and CMV-seropositive. Each CDR3 is given with its conserved first and last residue. Each record gives: clone size, V gene, J gene, CDR3 protein. Where a row states a size, it is once, few, many or the class of an expanded clone; other rows omit it.

clone size: NA; V gene: TRBV2; J gene: TRBJ1-2; CDR3 protein: CASSEAGLDTGGDGYTF
clone size: NA; V gene: TRBV11-3; J gene: TRBJ2-2; CDR3 protein: CASSSGTVTGELFF
clone size: once; V gene: TRBV11-3; J gene: TRBJ2-1; CDR3 protein: CASSLMTVNEQFF
clone size: NA; V gene: TRBV5-1; J gene: TRBJ2-2; CDR3 protein: CASSAIGLAGVDGELFF
clone size: NA; V gene: TRBV6-1; J gene: TRBJ1-1; CDR3 protein: CASSQGQGMNTEAFF
clone size: NA; V gene: TRBV7-9; J gene: TRBJ1-4; CDR3 protein: CASSPLGRQGGEEKLFF
clone size: NA; V gene: TRBV27; J gene: TRBJ2-4; CDR3 protein: CASSGKTGGSTKNIQYF
clone size: once; V gene: TRBV19; J gene: TRBJ2-7; CDR3 protein: CASSIRDSVSYEQYF
clone size: NA; V gene: TRBV5-4; J gene: TRBJ2-3; CDR3 protein: CASSLKGLAATSTDTQYF
clone size: NA; V gene: TRBV7-9; J gene: TRBJ2-5; CDR3 protein: CASTLWSREAETQYF
clone size: once; V gene: TRBV11-3; J gene: TRBJ2-7; CDR3 protein: CASSLRTGGLYEQYF
clone size: NA; V gene: TRBV2; J gene: TRBJ2-5; CDR3 protein: CASSEAGQGGETQYF
clone size: NA; V gene: TRBV5-1; J gene: TRBJ2-7; CDR3 protein: CANSAGTGGEEQYF
clone size: NA; V gene: TRBV18; J gene: TRBJ2-7; CDR3 protein: CASSPAADDEQYF
clone size: NA; V gene: TRBV7-9; J gene: TRBJ2-5; CDR3 protein: CASSLVAGGETQYF
clone size: NA; V gene: TRBV5-4; J gene: TRBJ1-2; CDR3 protein: CASSLVPRRGTYGYTF
clone size: NA; V gene: TRBV6-6; J gene: TRBJ1-5; CDR3 protein: CVSTFGRRGNQPQHF
clone size: NA; V gene: TRBV6-5; J gene: TRBJ1-5; CDR3 protein: CASSSTGASGPQHF
clone size: few; V gene: TRBV15; J gene: TRBJ2-7; CDR3 protein: CATSRDSSGSYEQYF
clone size: few; V gene: TRBV7-3; J gene: TRBJ2-5; CDR3 protein: CASSFSDQETQYF
clone size: NA; V gene: TRBV6-6; J gene: TRBJ1-1; CDR3 protein: CASSYPTGGTEAFF